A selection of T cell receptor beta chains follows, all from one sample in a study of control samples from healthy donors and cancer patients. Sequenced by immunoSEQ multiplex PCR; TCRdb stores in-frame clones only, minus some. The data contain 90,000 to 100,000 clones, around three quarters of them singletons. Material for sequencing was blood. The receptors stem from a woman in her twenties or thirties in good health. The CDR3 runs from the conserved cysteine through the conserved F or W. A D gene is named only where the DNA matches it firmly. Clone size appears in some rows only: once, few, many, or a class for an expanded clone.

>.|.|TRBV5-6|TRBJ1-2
TGTGCCAGCAGTCCATACGGGGGCACTAACTATGGCTACACCTTC
CASSPYGGTNYGYTF
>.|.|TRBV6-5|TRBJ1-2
TGTGCCAGCAGGGACATCTCCGTAGGGGTTGGTGGCTACACCTTC
CASRDISVGVGGYTF
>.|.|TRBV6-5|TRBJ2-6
TGTGCCAGCAGTTACAACGACCTGGCTGGGGCCAACGTCCTGACTTTC
CASSYNDLAGANVLTF
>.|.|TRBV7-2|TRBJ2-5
TGTGCCAGCAGGATAGGGTTCGGGACAATCGGTTTAGAGACCCAGTACTTC
CASRIGFGTIGLETQYF
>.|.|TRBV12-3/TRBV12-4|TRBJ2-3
TGTGCCAGCAGTCCTCGTAGGCGAGATACGCAGTATTTT
CASSPRRRDTQYF
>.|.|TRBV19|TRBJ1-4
TGTGCCAGTAGTATGGGGCATGAAAAACTGTTTTTT
CASSMGHEKLFF
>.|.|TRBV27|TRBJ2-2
TGTGCCAGCAGGAGGGACGGCAACACCGGGGAGCTGTTTTTT
CASRRDGNTGELFF
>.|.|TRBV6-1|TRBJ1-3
TGTGCCAGCAGTGATGTAACAGTTGGAAACACCATATATTTT
CASSDVTVGNTIYF
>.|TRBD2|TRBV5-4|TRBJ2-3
TGTGCCAGCAGCTCCCCCGGGACTAGCGGGGGGGCGAATACGCAGTATTTT
CASSSPGTSGGANTQYF
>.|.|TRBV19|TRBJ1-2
TGTGCCAGGTGGGGGGGGACGGCTGGCTACACCTTC
CARWGGTAGYTF
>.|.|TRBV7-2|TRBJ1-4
TGTGCCAGCAGCACCCCTGGACAGATAAATGAAAAACTGTTTTTT
CASSTPGQINEKLFF
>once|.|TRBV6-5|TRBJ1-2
TGTGCCAGCAGCCAAACCCAGGGGCTCCATGGCTACACCTTC
CASSQTQGLHGYTF
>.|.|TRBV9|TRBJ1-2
TGTGCCAGCAGCGTAGCGGCGGCGAGTACTAACTATGGCTACACCTTC
CASSVAAASTNYGYTF
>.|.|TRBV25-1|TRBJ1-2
TGTGCCAGCAGGGATCAGGCAGCGGACTATGGCTACACCTTC
CASRDQAADYGYTF
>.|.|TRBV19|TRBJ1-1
TGTGCCAGTAGTATCCGGGGCCCGAACACTGAAGCTTTCTTT
CASSIRGPNTEAFF
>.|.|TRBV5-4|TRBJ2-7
TGTGCCAGCAGCTCCAACAGGGAAAGTCCGTACTTC
CASSSNRESPYF
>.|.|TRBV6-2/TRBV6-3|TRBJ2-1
TGTGCCAGCAGCCCCGGTGGGGGGAGTGAGCAGTTCTTC
CASSPGGGSEQFF
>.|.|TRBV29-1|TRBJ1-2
TGCAGCGTTGAATGGGCAGCTGCTCGGAGGTATGGCTACACCTTC
CSVEWAAARRYGYTF
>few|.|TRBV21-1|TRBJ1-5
TGTGCCAGCAGCAAAGAGTTCTGCAATCAGCCCCAGCATTTT
CASSKEFCNQPQHF
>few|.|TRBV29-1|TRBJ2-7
TGCAGCGTCGACGCGACGGGGAGTGGGCAGTACTTC
CSVDATGSGQYF
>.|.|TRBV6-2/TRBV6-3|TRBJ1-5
TGTGCCAGCAGTTCACCCCTTCCTAGCCAGCCCCAGCATTTT
CASSSPLPSQPQHF
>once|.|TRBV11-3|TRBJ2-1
TGTGCCAGCAGCGACCAGCCGGGTGAGCAGTTCTTC
CASSDQPGEQFF
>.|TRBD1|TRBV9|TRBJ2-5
TGTGCCAGCAGCGTAGGAACGGACAGGGAAGAGACCCAGTACTTC
CASSVGTDREETQYF
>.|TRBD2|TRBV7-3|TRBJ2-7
TGTGCCAGCAGCTTAATACCCGGACTAGCGGGTGGCGAGCAGTACTTC
CASSLIPGLAGGEQYF
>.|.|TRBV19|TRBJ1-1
TGTGCCAGTATCGGTAGGGAGAAGGACACTGAAGCTTTCTTT
CASIGREKDTEAFF
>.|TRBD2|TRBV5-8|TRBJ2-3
TGTGCCAGCAGCTCGGGACTAGCGGGGGGGAGGTCAGATACGCAGTATTTT
CASSSGLAGGRSDTQYF
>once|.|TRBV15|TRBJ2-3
TGTGCCACCAGCAGAGATCTGGTCTTGGGGGGGCGTAAGGATACGCAGTATTTT
CATSRDLVLGGRKDTQYF
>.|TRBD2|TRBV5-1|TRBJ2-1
TGCGCCAGCAGCTTCCTACCCCTTAGCGGGGGGGACAATGAGCAGTTCTTC
CASSFLPLSGGDNEQFF
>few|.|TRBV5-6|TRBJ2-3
TGTGCCAGCAGCTTGGTTCCGTCCACAGATACGCAGTATTTT
CASSLVPSTDTQYF
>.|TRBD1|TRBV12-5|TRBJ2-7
TGTGCTAGTGGTTCCGGGACAGGGAAGTACGAGCAGTACTTC
CASGSGTGKYEQYF
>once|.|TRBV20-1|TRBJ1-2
TGCAGTGCTAGTCTTGCAGGGATGGTGGATGGCTACACCTTC
CSASLAGMVDGYTF
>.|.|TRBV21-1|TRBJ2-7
TGTGCCAGCAGCGGGGGCCGTTACTTC
CASSGGRYF
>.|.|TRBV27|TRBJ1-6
TGTGTCAGCAGTTTAGGGGGGGCGACCTATAATTCACCCCTCCACTTT
CVSSLGGATYNSPLHF
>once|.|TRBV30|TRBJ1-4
TGTGCCTGGAGTGAGGGGCAGGGGTCTAATGAAAAACTGTTTTTT
CAWSEGQGSNEKLFF
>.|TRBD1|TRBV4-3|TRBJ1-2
TGCGCCAGCAGCCAAGATGGAGGACAGGCGGCTGGCTACACCTTC
CASSQDGGQAAGYTF
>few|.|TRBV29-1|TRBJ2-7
TGCAGCGTTGAAGACGTATACGAGCAGTACTTC
CSVEDVYEQYF
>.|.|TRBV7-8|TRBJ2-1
TGTGCCAGCAGCCGAGGCAGTCCGAGCTCCTACAATGAGCAGTTCTTC
CASSRGSPSSYNEQFF
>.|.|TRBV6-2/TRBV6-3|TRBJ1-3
TGTGCCAGCAGTTACCACGGGGCCGTTGGAAACACCATATATTTT
CASSYHGAVGNTIYF
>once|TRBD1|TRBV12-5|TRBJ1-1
TGTGCTAGTGGTTTGGGGGCGTACAGGGGGCCAGCTTTCTTT
CASGLGAYRGPAFF
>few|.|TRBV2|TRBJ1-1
TGTGCCAGCAGTGAAAACCAGGCCGCTGAAGCTTTCTTT
CASSENQAAEAFF
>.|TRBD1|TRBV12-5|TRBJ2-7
TGTGCTAGTGGTTTGGCCCAGGGGGCTAGGGAGCAGTACTTC
CASGLAQGAREQYF
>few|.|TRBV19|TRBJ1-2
TGTGCCAGTAGTATAGTGGGGGATTATGGCTACACCTTC
CASSIVGDYGYTF
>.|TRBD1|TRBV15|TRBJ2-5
TGTGCCACCAGTACGGACAGGGAAGAGACCCAGTACTTC
CATSTDREETQYF
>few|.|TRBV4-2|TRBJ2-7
TGTGCCAGCAGCCGCTCTTGGGACAACACCTACGAGCAGTACTTC
CASSRSWDNTYEQYF
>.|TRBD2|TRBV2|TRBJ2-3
TGTGCCAGCATTAGACTAGCGGGGATCACAGATACGCAGTATTTT
CASIRLAGITDTQYF
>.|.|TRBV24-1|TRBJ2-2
TGTGCCACCAGTGATTTCGAGGGGCGCGGGACCGGGGAGCTGTTTTTT
CATSDFEGRGTGELFF
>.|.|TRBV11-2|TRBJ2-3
TGTGCCAGCAGCTTAGATCGGGATACGCAGTATTTT
CASSLDRDTQYF
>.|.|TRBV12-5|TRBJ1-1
TGTGCTAGTAAGGAGATTGTGAACACTGAAGCTTTCTTT
CASKEIVNTEAFF
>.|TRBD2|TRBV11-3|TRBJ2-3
TGTGCCAGCAGCCCCGGCTTTGGTAGCGGGGGGGATACGCAGTATTTT
CASSPGFGSGGDTQYF
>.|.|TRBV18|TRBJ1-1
TGTGCCAGCTCACCGCCGAAGGTGAACTGGAACACTGAAGCTTTCTTT
CASSPPKVNWNTEAFF
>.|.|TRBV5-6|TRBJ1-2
TGTGCCAGCAGCTTGGGGAAAGGGGGAAACTATGGCTACACCTTC
CASSLGKGGNYGYTF
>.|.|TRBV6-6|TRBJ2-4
TGTGCCAGCAGTTACTCGAGGACGCTTGATGGCATTCAGTACTTC
CASSYSRTLDGIQYF
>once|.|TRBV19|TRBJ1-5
TGTGCCAGTAGTATAGATCCCCTCTCTATTAATCAGCCCCAGCATTTT
CASSIDPLSINQPQHF